The TCR beta chain under discussion was sequenced for a study of blood T cell repertoires in COVID-19. About the research overall: PBMCs, B-cell-depleted T cells, or T cells were the source of the cDNA or gDNA that made up the material.

The Seattle patients, enrolled during active infection, were followed longitudinally. TCRdb's copy holds only in-frame clones and misses some; the assay was immunoSEQ multiplex PCR. The top ten clones hold under 11% of a sample with roughly 350,000 clones, around 87% of them seen once. Sequencing input: peripheral blood. The clonotype was recovered from a woman aged 25-40 years with COVID-19, enrolled during active disease.

The CDR3, as DNA: TGCGCCAGCAGCCCAGGGGGTGAAAAACTGTTTTTT. This codes for CASSPGGEKLFF. J is TRBJ1-4 and V is TRBV4-3; 7 nucleotides align to TRBD1. Trimming took 4 bases from V and 7 from J; bases not matched to a gene: 0. The CDR3 contains 12 residues. The germline V gene has CDR1 LGHNA and CDR2 YSLEER.